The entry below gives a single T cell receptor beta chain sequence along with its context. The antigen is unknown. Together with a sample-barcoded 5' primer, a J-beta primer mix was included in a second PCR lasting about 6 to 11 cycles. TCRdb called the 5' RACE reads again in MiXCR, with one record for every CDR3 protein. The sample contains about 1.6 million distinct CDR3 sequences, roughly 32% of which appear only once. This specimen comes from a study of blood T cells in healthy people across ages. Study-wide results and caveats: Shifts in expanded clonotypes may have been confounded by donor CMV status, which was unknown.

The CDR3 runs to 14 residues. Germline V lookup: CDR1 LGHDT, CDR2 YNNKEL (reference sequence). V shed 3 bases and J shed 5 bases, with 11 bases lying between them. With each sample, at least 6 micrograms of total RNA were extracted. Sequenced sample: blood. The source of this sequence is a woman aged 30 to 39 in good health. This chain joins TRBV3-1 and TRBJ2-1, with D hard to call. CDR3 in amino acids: CASSHGPPNNEQFF. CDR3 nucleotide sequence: TGTGCCAGCAGCCATGGACCACCCAACAATGAGCAGTTCTTC.